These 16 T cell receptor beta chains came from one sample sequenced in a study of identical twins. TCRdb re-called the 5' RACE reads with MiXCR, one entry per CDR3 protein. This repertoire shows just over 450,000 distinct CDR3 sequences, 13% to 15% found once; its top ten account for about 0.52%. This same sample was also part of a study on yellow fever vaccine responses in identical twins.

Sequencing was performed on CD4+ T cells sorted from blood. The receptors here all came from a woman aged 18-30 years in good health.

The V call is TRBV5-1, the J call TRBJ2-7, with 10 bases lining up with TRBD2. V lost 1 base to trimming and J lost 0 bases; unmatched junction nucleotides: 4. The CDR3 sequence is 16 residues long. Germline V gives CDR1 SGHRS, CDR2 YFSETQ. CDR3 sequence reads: CASSLQLAGSSYEQYF. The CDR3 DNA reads TGCGCCAGCAGCTTGCAACTAGCGGGGAGCTCCTACGAGCAGTACTTC.

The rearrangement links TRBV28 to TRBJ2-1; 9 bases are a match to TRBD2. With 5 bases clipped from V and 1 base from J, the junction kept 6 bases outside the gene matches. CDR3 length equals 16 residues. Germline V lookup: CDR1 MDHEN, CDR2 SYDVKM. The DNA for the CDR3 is TGTGCCAGCAGTGGGACAAGCGGGAGGTCCTACAATGAGCAGTTCTTC. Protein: CASSGTSGRSYNEQFF. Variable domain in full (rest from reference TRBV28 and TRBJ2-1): DVKVTQSSRYLVKRTGEKVFLECVQDMDHENMFWYRQDPGLGLRLIYFSYDVKMKEKGDIPEGYSVSREKKERFSLILESASTNQTSMYLCASSGTSGRSYNEQFFGPGTRLTVL.

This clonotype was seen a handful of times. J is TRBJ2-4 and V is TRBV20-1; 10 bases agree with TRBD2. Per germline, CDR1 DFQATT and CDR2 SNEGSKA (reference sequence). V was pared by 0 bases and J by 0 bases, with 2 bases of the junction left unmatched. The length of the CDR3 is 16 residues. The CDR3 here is CSARDVAGGAKNIQYF. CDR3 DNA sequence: TGCAGTGCTAGAGATGTAGCGGGAGGAGCCAAAAACATTCAGTACTTC.

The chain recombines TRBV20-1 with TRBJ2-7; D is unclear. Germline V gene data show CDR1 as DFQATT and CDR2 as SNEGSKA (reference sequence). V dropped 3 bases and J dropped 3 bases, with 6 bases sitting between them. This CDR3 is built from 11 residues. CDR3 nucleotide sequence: TGCAGTGCTAGCCCCCTCTACGAGCAGTACTTC. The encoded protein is CSASPLYEQYF.

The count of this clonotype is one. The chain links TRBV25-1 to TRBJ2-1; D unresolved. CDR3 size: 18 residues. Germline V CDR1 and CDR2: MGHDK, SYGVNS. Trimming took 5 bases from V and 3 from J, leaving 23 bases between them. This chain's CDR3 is CASSLNGYGGLYYNEQFF. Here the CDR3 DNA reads TGTGCCAGCAGTTTAAACGGGTACGGTGGTTTATACTACAATGAGCAGTTCTTC.

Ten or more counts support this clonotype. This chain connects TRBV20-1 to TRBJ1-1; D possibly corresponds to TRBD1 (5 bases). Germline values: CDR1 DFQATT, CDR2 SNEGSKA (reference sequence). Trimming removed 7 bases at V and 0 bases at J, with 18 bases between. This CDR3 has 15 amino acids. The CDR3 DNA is TGCAGTGTTTTAGGGGAGACGGCTATGAACACTGAAGCTTTCTTT. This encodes CSVLGETAMNTEAFF.

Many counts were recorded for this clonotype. The CDR3 reads CASSSRTSGRYEQYF. For the CDR3, the DNA is TGTGCCAGCAGTTCCCGGACTAGCGGCAGATACGAGCAGTACTTC. The J gene is TRBJ2-7, the V gene TRBV27, with 10 bases aligning to TRBD2. With V trimmed by 4 bases and J by 4 bases, 7 bases remained unmatched. The CDR3 totals 15 residues. Germline V gene data show CDR1 as MNHEY and CDR2 as SMNVEV (reference sequence).

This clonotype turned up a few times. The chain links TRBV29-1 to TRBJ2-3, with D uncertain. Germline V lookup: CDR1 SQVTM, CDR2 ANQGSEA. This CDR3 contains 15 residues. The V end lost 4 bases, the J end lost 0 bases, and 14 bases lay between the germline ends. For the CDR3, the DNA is TGCAGCGTTGTCGGGTGGGCCTCTAGCACAGATACGCAGTATTTT. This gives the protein CSVVGWASSTDTQYF.

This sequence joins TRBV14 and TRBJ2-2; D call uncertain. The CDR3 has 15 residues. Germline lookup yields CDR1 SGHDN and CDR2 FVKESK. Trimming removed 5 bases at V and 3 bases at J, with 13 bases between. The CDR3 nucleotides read TGTGCCAGCAGCAAGGAATGGTTGGACACCGGGGAGCTGTTTTTT. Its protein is CASSKEWLDTGELFF.

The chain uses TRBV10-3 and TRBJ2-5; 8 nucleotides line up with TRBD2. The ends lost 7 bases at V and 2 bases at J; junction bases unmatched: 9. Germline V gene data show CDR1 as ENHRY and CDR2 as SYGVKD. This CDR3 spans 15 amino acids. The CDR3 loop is CAITPGSGIQETQYF. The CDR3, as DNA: TGTGCCATCACCCCGGGTAGCGGGATACAAGAGACCCAGTACTTC.

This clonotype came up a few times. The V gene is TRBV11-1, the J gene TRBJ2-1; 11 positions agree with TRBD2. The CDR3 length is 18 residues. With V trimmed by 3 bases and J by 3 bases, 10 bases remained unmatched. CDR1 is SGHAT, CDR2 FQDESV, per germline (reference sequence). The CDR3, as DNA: TGTGCCAGCAGCTTTCCCAGTAGCGGGAGGGAGAACTACAATGAGCAGTTCTTC. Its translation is CASSFPSSGRENYNEQFF.

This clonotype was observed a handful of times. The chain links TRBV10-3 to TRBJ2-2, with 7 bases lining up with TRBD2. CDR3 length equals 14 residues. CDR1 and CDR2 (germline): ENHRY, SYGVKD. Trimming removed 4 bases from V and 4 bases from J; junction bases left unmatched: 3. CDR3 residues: CAISAGGVTGELFF. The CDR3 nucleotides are TGTGCCATCAGTGCGGGGGGTGTCACCGGGGAGCTGTTTTTT.

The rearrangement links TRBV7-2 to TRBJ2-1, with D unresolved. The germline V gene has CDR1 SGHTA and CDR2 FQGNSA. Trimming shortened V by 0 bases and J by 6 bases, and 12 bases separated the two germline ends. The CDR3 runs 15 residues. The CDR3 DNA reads TGTGCCAGCAGCTTAGCGGGGTTGACCATCAATGAGCAGTTCTTC. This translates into CASSLAGLTINEQFF.

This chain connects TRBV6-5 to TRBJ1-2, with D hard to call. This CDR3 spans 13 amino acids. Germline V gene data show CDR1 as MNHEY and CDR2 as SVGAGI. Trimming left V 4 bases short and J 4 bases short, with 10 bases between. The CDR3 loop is CASSLPHTYGYTF. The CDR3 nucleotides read TGTGCCAGCAGTTTACCTCACACCTATGGCTACACCTTC.

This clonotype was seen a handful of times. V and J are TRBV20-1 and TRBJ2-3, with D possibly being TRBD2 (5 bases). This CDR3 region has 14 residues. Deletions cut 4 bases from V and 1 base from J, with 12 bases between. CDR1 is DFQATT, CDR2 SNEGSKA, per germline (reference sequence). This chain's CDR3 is CSANRRAGTDTQYF. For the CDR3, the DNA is TGCAGTGCTAACCGGAGAGCGGGCACAGATACGCAGTATTTT.

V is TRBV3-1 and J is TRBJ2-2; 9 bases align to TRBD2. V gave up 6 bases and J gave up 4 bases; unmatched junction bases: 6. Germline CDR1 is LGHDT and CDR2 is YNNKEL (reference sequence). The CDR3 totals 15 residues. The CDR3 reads CASRRGGASTGELFF. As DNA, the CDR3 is TGTGCCAGCAGGCGCGGGGGGGCCAGCACCGGGGAGCTGTTTTTT.